The next 8 T cell receptor beta chains were all read from a single sample in a study of blood T cell repertoires in COVID-19. Using immunoSEQ multiplex PCR, the repertoire was profiled, and TCRdb retains in-frame clones only, with some absent. The data hold more than 350,000 clones, with around nine tenths observed a single time. The sample taken for sequencing was PBMCs or T cells enriched from blood (not recorded which). The source of these receptors is a woman between 50 and 59 years old who had recovered from COVID-19.

The J gene is TRBJ1-1, the V gene TRBV4-3; the D gene is possibly TRBD1 (5 bases). Per the germline V gene, CDR1 is LGHNA and CDR2 is YSLEER. This CDR3 has 15 amino acids. Trimming left V 1 base short and J 1 base short, with 10 bases between. The CDR3 loop reads CASSQGRASNTEAFF. CDR3 nucleotides: TGCGCCAGCAGCCAAGGCAGGGCTTCGAACACTGAAGCTTTCTTT.

The chain joins TRBV5-4 to TRBJ1-3; 7 nucleotides line up with TRBD1. Germline CDR1 reads SGHNT; CDR2 reads YYREEE (reference sequence). V lost 1 base and J lost 3; bases outside the gene matches: 7. The CDR3 totals 16 residues. CDR3 coding DNA: TGTGCCAGCAGCTTGATGGGTCCAGGGGGTGGAAACACCATATATTTT. Translation gives CASSLMGPGGGNTIYF.

The CDR3 bases are TGTGCCAGCAGGGGAGTAGAGACCCAGTACTTC. Protein: CASRGVETQYF. The chain carries TRBV6-5 and TRBJ2-5, with D possibly being TRBD2 (5 bases). The CDR3 length is 11 residues. Germline CDR1 MNHEY, CDR2 SVGAGI. The V gene lost 6 bases and the J gene lost 4 bases, with 6 bases spanning the gap.

This clone was picked up a small number of times. The genes are TRBV11-3 and TRBJ2-7; D call uncertain. The germline gives CDR1 SGHNT, CDR2 YENEEA. There are 13 residues in the CDR3. Trimming cost V 0 bases and J 7 bases, with 10 bases left between them. The CDR3 reads CASSLESYGEQYF. In DNA form, the CDR3 reads TGTGCCAGCAGCTTAGAATCCTACGGGGAGCAGTACTTC.

The chain employs TRBV7-2 and TRBJ2-5; 10 bases fit TRBD2. CDR3 length: 16 amino acids. V gave up 5 bases and J gave up 4 bases; unmatched junction bases: 10. Germline values: CDR1 SGHTA, CDR2 FQGNSA. The chain's CDR3 is CASSDASGGGAETQYF. The CDR3, as DNA: TGTGCCAGCAGCGACGCTAGCGGGGGAGGAGCAGAGACCCAGTACTTC.

The chain carries TRBV4-3 and TRBJ2-7, with 8 nucleotides matching TRBD1. The CDR3 has 16 amino acids. Germline-derived CDR1 and CDR2 are LGHNA and YSLEER. Losses at the gene ends were 2 bases for V and 4 bases for J; bases not matched to a gene: 10. CDR3 amino acids: CASSQTITGGGYEQYF. The CDR3 coding sequence is TGCGCCAGCAGCCAAACGATCACAGGGGGAGGATACGAGCAGTACTTC.

Only a few counts were recorded for this clone. The chain has TRBV7-2 and TRBJ2-5; D not resolved. The V and J ends lost 1 base and 4 bases respectively, with 7 bases between them. There are 13 residues in the CDR3. The germline V gene has CDR1 SGHTA and CDR2 FQGNSA. The CDR3 reads CASSLGVRETQYF. The CDR3 nucleotides are TGTGCCAGCAGCTTAGGAGTGCGAGAGACCCAGTACTTC.

CDR3 sequence reads: CASSSKQGANTGELFF. CDR3 sequence (DNA): TGTGCCAGCAGCTCTAAACAGGGGGCGAACACCGGGGAGCTGTTTTTT. This chain links TRBV7-6 with TRBJ2-2; TRBD1 aligns across 8 bases. The CDR3 runs to 16 residues. The V gene's germline CDR1 is SGHVS and CDR2 FNYEAQ. The junction had 4 bases not matched to a gene; V was cut back by 4 bases and J by 0 bases.